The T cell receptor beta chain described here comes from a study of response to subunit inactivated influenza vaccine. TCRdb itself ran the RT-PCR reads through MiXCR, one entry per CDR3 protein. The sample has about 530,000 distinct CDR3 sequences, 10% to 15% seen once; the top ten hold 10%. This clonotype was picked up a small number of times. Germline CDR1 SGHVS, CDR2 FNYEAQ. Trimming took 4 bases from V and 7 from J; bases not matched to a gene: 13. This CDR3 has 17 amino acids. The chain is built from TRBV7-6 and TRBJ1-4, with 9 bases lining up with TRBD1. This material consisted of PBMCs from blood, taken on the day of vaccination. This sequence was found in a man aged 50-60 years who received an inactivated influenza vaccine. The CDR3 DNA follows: TGTGCCAGCAGCTCCGGGACAGGGAGATCGGCAAGTGAAAAACTGTTTTTT. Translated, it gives CASSSGTGRSASEKLFF.